This TCR beta chain is from a study of T cells in localized non-small cell lung cancer. General observations from the study: Appearing in adjacent lung were a median about 59 of the top 100 tumor clones.

The J segment lost 1 base and the V segment lost 7 bases, leaving 14 bases of the junction unmatched. The CDR3 contains 16 residues. Germline values: CDR1 SGHNT, CDR2 YYREEE (reference sequence). This clone was recorded once. The antigen is unknown. Produced via immunoSEQ multiplex PCR; TCRdb's table is partial and in-frame only. The sample records about 33,000 clones, over 75% being singletons. The source is a male donor at least 60 years old with stage III lung adenocarcinoma. This rearrangement joins TRBV5-4 to TRBJ2-7; 7 bases align to TRBD1. The starting material was peripheral blood, obtained before any cancer treatment. CDR3 bases: TGTGCCAGCCGGAGGACTCCCGGGACAGTTTCCTACGAGCAGTACTTC. This encodes CASRRTPGTVSYEQYF.